Included here is one T cell receptor beta chain sequence, with context. The data were obtained in a study of Ad26.COV2.S vaccination and SARS-CoV-2 variants. Turning to the study itself: Donor joined the COV1001 Ad26.COV2.S trial arm.

The CDR3 has 13 amino acids. V shed 0 bases and J shed 6 bases, with 9 bases lying between them. CDR1 is SGDLS and CDR2 is YYNGEE in the germline V gene. Clones were read by immunoSEQ multiplex PCR, and TCRdb kept only the in-frame ones, dropping some. This table has hundreds of thousands of clones, 92% appearing once. Stated treatment: roughly 19 received Ad26.COV2.S at low or high dose, single or two shots; roughly five received placebo; per-sample allocation not given. Sampling occurred on day 63 after the first vaccine or placebo injection. The donor was a Boston adult aged 18-55 years. SARS-CoV-2 spike from the Wuhan strain was encoded by the vaccine, an Ad26 vector.

The receptor was derived from a person aged 18-65 years who received the Ad26.COV2.S COVID-19 vaccine or a placebo. Sequences were derived from peripheral blood, sampled in a trial of Ad26.COV2.S vaccine versus placebo. The chain has TRBV9 and TRBJ1-1; no clear D gene. The CDR3 DNA reads as TGTGCCAGCAGCGTAGAGAAATGGTCTGAAGCTTTCTTT. This sequence encodes CASSVEKWSEAFF.